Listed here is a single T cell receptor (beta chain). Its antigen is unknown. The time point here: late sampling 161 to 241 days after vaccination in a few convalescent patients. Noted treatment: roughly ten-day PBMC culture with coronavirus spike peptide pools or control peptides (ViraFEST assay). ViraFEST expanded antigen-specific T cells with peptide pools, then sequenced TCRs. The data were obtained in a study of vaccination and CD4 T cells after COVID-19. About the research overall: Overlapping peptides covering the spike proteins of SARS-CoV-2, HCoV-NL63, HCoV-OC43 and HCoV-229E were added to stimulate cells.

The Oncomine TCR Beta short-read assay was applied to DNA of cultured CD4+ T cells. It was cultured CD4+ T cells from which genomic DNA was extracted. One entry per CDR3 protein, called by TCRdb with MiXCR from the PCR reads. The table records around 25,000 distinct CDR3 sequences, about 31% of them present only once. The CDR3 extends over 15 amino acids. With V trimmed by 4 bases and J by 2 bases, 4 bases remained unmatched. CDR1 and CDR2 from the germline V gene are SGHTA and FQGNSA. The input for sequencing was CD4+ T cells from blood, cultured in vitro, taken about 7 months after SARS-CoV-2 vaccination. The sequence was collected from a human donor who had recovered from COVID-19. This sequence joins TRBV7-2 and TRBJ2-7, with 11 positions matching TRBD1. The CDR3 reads CASSWRTGGAYEQYF. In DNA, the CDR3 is TGTGCCAGCAGCTGGAGGACAGGGGGCGCCTACGAGCAGTACTTC. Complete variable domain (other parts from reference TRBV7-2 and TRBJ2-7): GAGVSQSPSNKVTEKGKDVELRCDPISGHTALYWYRQSLGQGLEFLIYFQGNSAPDKSGLPSDRFSAERTGGSVSTLTIQRTQQEDSAVYLCASSWRTGGAYEQYFGPGTRLTVT.